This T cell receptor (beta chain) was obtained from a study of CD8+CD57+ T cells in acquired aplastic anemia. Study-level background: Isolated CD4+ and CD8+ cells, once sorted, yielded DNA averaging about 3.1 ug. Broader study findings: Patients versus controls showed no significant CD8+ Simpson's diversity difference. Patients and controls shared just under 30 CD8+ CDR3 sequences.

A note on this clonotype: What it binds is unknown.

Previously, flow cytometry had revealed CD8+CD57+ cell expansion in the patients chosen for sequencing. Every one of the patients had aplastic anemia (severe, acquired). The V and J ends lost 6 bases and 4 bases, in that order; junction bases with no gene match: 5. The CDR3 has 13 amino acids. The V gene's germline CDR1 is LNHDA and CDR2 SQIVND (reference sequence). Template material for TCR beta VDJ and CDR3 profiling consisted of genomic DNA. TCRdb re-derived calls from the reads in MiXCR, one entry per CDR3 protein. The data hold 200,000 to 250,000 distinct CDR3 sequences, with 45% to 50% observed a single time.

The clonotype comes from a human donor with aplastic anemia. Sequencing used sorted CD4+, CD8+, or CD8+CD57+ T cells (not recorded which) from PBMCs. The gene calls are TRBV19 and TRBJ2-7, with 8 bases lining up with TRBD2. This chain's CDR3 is CASSGRERYEQYF. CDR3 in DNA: TGTGCCAGTAGCGGGAGGGAGAGGTACGAGCAGTACTTC.